The rows below give T cell receptor beta chains drawn from one sample of a study of human T cells and chemical hapten exposure. MiXCR, run by TCRdb on the RACE reads, gives a single entry per CDR3 protein. This repertoire shows 95,000 to 150,000 distinct CDR3 sequences, about 11% found once; its top ten account for around 2.5%. Source: whole blood, taken in connection with sensitization to the hapten diphenylcyclopropenone (DPC). Receptor source: a woman between 45 and 65 years old with alopecia areata. Some clones in this sample may be carry-over from other donors' samples. CDR3s include the opening cysteine and the closing phenylalanine or tryptophan. Each record gives: V gene, D gene, clone size, J gene, CDR3 DNA, CDR3 protein. A D gene is named only where the DNA matches it firmly. Rows may omit the clone size; those that give it use once, few, many or a size class.

TRBV5-1	-	few	TRBJ2-3	TGCGCCAGCAGCCCGGCCGTGGGGACAGATACGCAGTATTTT	CASSPAVGTDTQYF
TRBV28	TRBD2	-	TRBJ2-3	TGTGCCAGCAGTTCTAGCGGGAGCCCTGATACGCAGTATTTT	CASSSSGSPDTQYF
TRBV6-5	-	few	TRBJ2-7	TGTGCCAGCAGCCGGGACGCACTCTCCTACGAGCAGTACTTC	CASSRDALSYEQYF
TRBV28	-	-	TRBJ2-7	TGTGCCACCGGCACCTACGAGCAGTACTTC	CATGTYEQYF
TRBV7-9	TRBD1	-	TRBJ1-5	TGTGCCAGCAGCTTAGTAGGGACAGGGGCGAATCAGCCCCAGCATTTT	CASSLVGTGANQPQHF
TRBV6-2/TRBV6-3	-	-	TRBJ1-1	TGTGCCAGCAGTCTCAGACAGTTTCAAGCTTTCTTT	CASSLRQFQAFF
TRBV6-6	-	-	TRBJ2-1	TGTGCCAGCAGTCCCCTTAGCATTGAGCAGTTCTTC	CASSPLSIEQFF
TRBV20-1	TRBD1	-	TRBJ2-3	TGCAGTGCTAGAGAGTTGGGACAGGGGCTAGGGACGCAGTATTTT	CSARELGQGLGTQYF
TRBV7-9	TRBD2	-	TRBJ2-5	TGTGCCAGCAGCCCAGGGACTAGAGGAGCCCAAGAGACCCAGTACTTC	CASSPGTRGAQETQYF
TRBV14	-	many	TRBJ1-1	TGTGCCAGCAGCCAATTGTGGACTGAAGCTTTCTTT	CASSQLWTEAFF
TRBV15	-	many	TRBJ2-7	TGTGCCACCAGCAGAGATCGCTGGGGTAGGGAGCAGTACTTC	CATSRDRWGREQYF
TRBV29-1	-	few	TRBJ2-7	TGCAGCTACCGGGAGGTAGGGGGTCACGAGCAGTACTTC	CSYREVGGHEQYF
TRBV27	-	-	TRBJ2-7	TGTGCCAGCAGTCCACGGGACCGCTCGGGGGAGCAGTACTTC	CASSPRDRSGEQYF
TRBV5-6	TRBD2	few	TRBJ2-1	TGTGCCAGCAGCTTGTCCCTGTTAGCGGGAGGTATAAATGAGCAGTTCTTC	CASSLSLLAGGINEQFF
TRBV6-2/TRBV6-3	TRBD2	few	TRBJ2-1	TGTGCCAGCGAGGTACTAGCGGGTGGCGAGCAGTTCTTC	CASEVLAGGEQFF
TRBV25-1	TRBD1	many	TRBJ1-2	TGTGCCAGCAGTGGAGGGACAGGGACTGGCTACACCTTC	CASSGGTGTGYTF
TRBV6-2/TRBV6-3	-	many	TRBJ2-4	TGTGCCAGCAGCGGACAGTTAGCCAAAAACATTCAGTACTTC	CASSGQLAKNIQYF
TRBV20-1	TRBD1	few	TRBJ1-5	TGCAGTGCGGGAATGGACAGGCCAAATCAGCCCCAGCATTTT	CSAGMDRPNQPQHF
TRBV7-2	-	few	TRBJ1-4	TGTGCCAGCAGCGGGGCGGGCTCACGTACTAATGAAAAACTGTTTTTT	CASSGAGSRTNEKLFF
TRBV24-1	TRBD2	-	TRBJ2-1	TGTGCCACCAGTGATTTGAATCCTAGCGGGGGGGAATACAATGAGCAGTTCTTC	CATSDLNPSGGEYNEQFF
TRBV9	TRBD2	few	TRBJ2-3	TGTGCCAGCACCTTCAGCGGGGGCCGGGGAGATACGCAGTATTTT	CASTFSGGRGDTQYF
TRBV7-2	-	-	TRBJ2-3	TGTGCCAGCAGCTTAGGGGGTAGATGGGGAGATACGCAGTATTTT	CASSLGGRWGDTQYF
TRBV11-2	-	many	TRBJ2-4	TGTGCCAGCAGCTTCGGACAGTTAAACATTCAGTACTTC	CASSFGQLNIQYF
TRBV12-3/TRBV12-4	TRBD2	many	TRBJ2-7	TGTGCCAGCAGCCGGGAGGGCCTCGACGAGCAGTACTTC	CASSREGLDEQYF
TRBV4-3	-	many	TRBJ2-3	TGCGCCAGCAGCCGGAGAGCAGGCCCAGATACGCAGTATTTT	CASSRRAGPDTQYF
TRBV7-6	-	few	TRBJ1-2	TGTGCCAGCAGCCCCGACAGCTATAATGGCTACACCTTC	CASSPDSYNGYTF